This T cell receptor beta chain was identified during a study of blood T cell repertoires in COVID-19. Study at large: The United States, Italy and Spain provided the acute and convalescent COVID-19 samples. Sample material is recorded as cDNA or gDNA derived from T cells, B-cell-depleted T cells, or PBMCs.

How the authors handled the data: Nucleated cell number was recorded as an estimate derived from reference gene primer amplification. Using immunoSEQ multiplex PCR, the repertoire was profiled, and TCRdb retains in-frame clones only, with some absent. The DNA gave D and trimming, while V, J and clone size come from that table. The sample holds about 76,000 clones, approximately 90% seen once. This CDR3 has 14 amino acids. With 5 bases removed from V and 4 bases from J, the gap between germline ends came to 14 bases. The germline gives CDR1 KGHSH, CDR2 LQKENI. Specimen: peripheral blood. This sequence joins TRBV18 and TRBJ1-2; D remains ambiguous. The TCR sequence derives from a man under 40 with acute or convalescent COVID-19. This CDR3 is CASSSRTQVYGYTF. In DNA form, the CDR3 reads TGTGCCAGCTCATCTAGAACACAAGTCTATGGCTACACCTTC.